The 15 T cell receptor beta chains presented below share a single source sample, sequenced in a study of identical twins. TCRdb re-called the 5' RACE reads with MiXCR, one entry per CDR3 protein. Of around 1.7 million distinct CDR3 sequences in the sample, under 35% were seen once. The sample comprised cord blood. These receptor sequences come from a newborn girl in good health.

The chain combines TRBV2 with TRBJ2-1, with TRBD2 as a possible D gene (6 bases). The CDR3 loop spans 18 amino acids. V was shortened by 8 bases and J by 9 bases, with 32 bases between the two germline ends. Per the germline V gene, CDR1 is SNHLY and CDR2 is FYNNEI. The CDR3 coding sequence is TGTGCCAGCCCTGCCGGCCCCTCAACTGGCGGGAATGGGGGTGAGCAGTTCTTC. Translated: CASPAGPSTGGNGGEQFF.

This chain joins TRBV10-3 and TRBJ2-4; D is uncertain. Per germline, CDR1 ENHRY and CDR2 SYGVKD. The CDR3 totals 15 residues. V was pared by 5 bases and J by 3 bases, with 14 bases between. In DNA, the CDR3 is TGTGCCATCAGTAAGGAGCGAACGCACAAAAACATTCAGTACTTC. Translation: CAISKERTHKNIQYF.

V usage is TRBV5-1 and J usage is TRBJ1-2; no reliable D call. The ends were cut back, 5 bases at V and 5 bases at J, with 16 bases in the middle. Germline lookup yields CDR1 SGHRS and CDR2 YFSETQ. The CDR3 sequence is 14 residues long. The CDR3 sequence is CASSQIGSRYGYTF. CDR3 coding DNA: TGCGCCAGCAGTCAGATAGGGTCTAGATATGGCTACACCTTC.

This clonotype was counted a few times. V usage is TRBV10-3 and J usage is TRBJ1-2; D is possibly TRBD1 (5 bases). Trimming removed 0 bases at V and 2 bases at J, with 16 bases between. The CDR3 is made up of 17 amino acids. CDR1 is ENHRY and CDR2 is SYGVKD in the germline V gene. The CDR3 DNA is TGTGCCATCAGTGAGTCGTCGGCAGGGAAGGTGAACTATGGCTACACCTTC. This translates into CAISESSAGKVNYGYTF.

This clonotype was counted a few times. The J gene is TRBJ1-1, the V gene TRBV5-1; D unresolved. Germline values: CDR1 SGHRS, CDR2 YFSETQ. V was cut by 1 base and J by 1 base, with 14 bases left in between. The CDR3 totals 16 residues. CDR3 in DNA: TGCGCCAGCAGCTTGAATGGTCCCAACCGGAACACTGAAGCTTTCTTT. This sequence encodes CASSLNGPNRNTEAFF.

This clonotype has only a few counts. The V gene is TRBV2, the J gene TRBJ2-1; D remains unclear. Trimming removed 4 bases from V and 9 bases from J, with 19 bases in between. The CDR3 sequence is 15 residues long. Germline values: CDR1 SNHLY, CDR2 FYNNEI. This CDR3 is CASSVRLRGVGEQFF. CDR3 bases: TGTGCCAGCAGTGTACGACTCCGTGGGGTTGGTGAGCAGTTCTTC.

Concerning this clonotype itself: This may arise from a read error, as a much more abundant clone is one base away. CDR3 protein: CASRDSGTNVLTF. In nucleotides, the CDR3 is TGTGCCAGCAGGGACTCTGGGACCAACGTCCTGACTTTC. The chain has TRBV6-2 or TRBV6-3 and TRBJ2-6; perhaps TRBD2 as D (5 bases). Germline CDR1 MNHEY, CDR2 SVGEGT. This CDR3 region has 13 residues.

V usage is TRBV5-1 and J usage is TRBJ2-3; 11 bases line up with TRBD2. The trim removed 5 bases at V and 0 bases at J, leaving 11 bases unmatched. Germline-derived CDR1 and CDR2 are SGHRS and YFSETQ. The CDR3 is made up of 18 amino acids. CDR3: CASRSRLAGKASTDTQYF. In DNA, the CDR3 is TGCGCCAGCAGGTCCCGACTAGCGGGGAAAGCTAGCACAGATACGCAGTATTTT. The full variable domain, in which reference TRBV5-1 and TRBJ2-3 provide the parts outside the CDR3, is KAGVTQTPRYLIKTRGQQVTLSCSPISGHRSVSWYQQTPGQGLQFLFEYFSETQRNKGNFPGRFSGRQFSNSRSEMNVSTLELGDSALYLCASRSRLAGKASTDTQYFGPGTRLTVL.

DNA of the CDR3: TGTGCCACCAGCAGAGATATAGGGGCCTTGGTGGATACGCAGTATTTT. Residues: CATSRDIGALVDTQYF. The chain is built from TRBV15 and TRBJ2-3; TRBD1 is a possible D gene (5 bases). Deletions cut 0 bases from V and 6 bases from J, with 16 bases between. There are 16 residues in the CDR3. Germline lookup yields CDR1 LNHNV and CDR2 YYDKDF (reference sequence).

This clonotype was observed a few times. The chain has TRBV28 and TRBJ2-3; a weak D match, TRBD2 (6 bases). Germline V gene lookup returns CDR1 MDHEN and CDR2 SYDVKM. This CDR3 comprises 17 residues. Trimming stripped 1 base from V and 2 bases from J, with 16 bases between. The CDR3 loop is CASSLSLAPSATDTQYF. The DNA of the CDR3 is TGTGCCAGCAGTTTATCCCTAGCGCCAAGTGCCACAGATACGCAGTATTTT.

The chain is built from TRBV12-3 or TRBV12-4 and TRBJ1-1; D is uncertain. The V and J ends lost 4 bases and 5 bases respectively, with 14 bases between them. The CDR3 covers 14 residues. DNA of the CDR3: TGTGCCAGCAGTTCTCTTCCGGGTGGGACTGAAGCTTTCTTT. Its translation is CASSSLPGGTEAFF.

The V call is TRBV5-1, the J call TRBJ2-1, with 7 bases aligning to TRBD2. There are 15 residues in the CDR3. CDR1 and CDR2 (germline): SGHRS, YFSETQ. The V segment lost 4 bases and the J segment 4 bases; nucleotides outside the gene matches: 8. In DNA, the CDR3 is TGCGCCAGCAGCAACGGGGGACTATTATACAATGAGCAGTTCTTC. Translated: CASSNGGLLYNEQFF.

The chain is built from TRBV7-2 and TRBJ2-5; 11 bases fit TRBD2. CDR1 is SGHTA, CDR2 FQGNSA, per germline. CDR3 length: 15 amino acids. V shed 1 base, J shed 11 bases, and the junction held 9 bases outside the gene matches. CDR3 DNA: TGTGCCAGCAGCTTAGAAACTAGCGGGAGTAGGTGGCAGTACTTC. Translating gives CASSLETSGSRWQYF.

The CDR3 DNA follows: TGTGCCACCAGTGATGGCAGTGGGTTTGAAGCTTTCTTT. Its protein product is CATSDGSGFEAFF. This chain uses TRBV24-1 with TRBJ1-1; D ambiguous. Germline V gene sequence: CDR1 KGHDR, CDR2 SFDVKD. The CDR3 spans 13 residues. V was cut by 3 bases and J by 7 bases, with 11 bases left in between.

The chain joins TRBV12-3 or TRBV12-4 to TRBJ2-2, with a tentative D call TRBD1 (5 bases). The CDR3 has 15 amino acids. The V end was cut by 0 bases, the J end by 8 bases, with 13 bases between. CDR3 sequence (DNA): TGTGCCAGCAGTTTAGCGGGGCTGGGCATGGGGGAGCTGTTTTTT. Protein: CASSLAGLGMGELFF.